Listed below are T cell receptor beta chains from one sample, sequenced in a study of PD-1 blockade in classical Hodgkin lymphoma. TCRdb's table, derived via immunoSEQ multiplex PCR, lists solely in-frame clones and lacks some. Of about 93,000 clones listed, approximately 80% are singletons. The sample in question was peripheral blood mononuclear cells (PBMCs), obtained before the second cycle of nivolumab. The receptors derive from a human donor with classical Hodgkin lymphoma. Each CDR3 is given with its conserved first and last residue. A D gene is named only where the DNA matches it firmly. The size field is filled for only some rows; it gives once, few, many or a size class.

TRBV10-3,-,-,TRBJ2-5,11,TGTGCCATCAAGGGGGGCGAGACCCAGTACTTC,CAIKGGETQYF
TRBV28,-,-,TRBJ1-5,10,TGTGCCGGGGGAGGGCAGCCCCAGCATTTT,CAGGGQPQHF
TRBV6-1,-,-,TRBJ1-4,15,TGTGCCAGCAGTGAAGTTACAGCAGCTAATGAAAAACTGTTTTTT,CASSEVTAANEKLFF
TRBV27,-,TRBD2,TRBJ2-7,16,TGTGCCAGCTGTGCTCAGGGACTAGCGGAGGATTACGAGCAGTACTTC,CASCAQGLAEDYEQYF
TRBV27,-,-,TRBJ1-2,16,TGTGCCAGCAGTCTACAGGGTTCGAACGGGAACTATGGCTACACCTTC,CASSLQGSNGNYGYTF
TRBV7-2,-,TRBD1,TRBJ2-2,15,TGTGCCAGCAGCCCAGCGACAGGGCGCCCACGGGAGCTGTTTTTT,CASSPATGRPRELFF
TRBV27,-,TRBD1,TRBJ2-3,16,TGTGCCAGCAGTTTAAGTGGGACAGGGGCGACAGATACGCAGTATTTT,CASSLSGTGATDTQYF
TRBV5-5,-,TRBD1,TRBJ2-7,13,TGTGCCAGCAGCTTAGACAGGGGCAACGAGCAGTACTTC,CASSLDRGNEQYF
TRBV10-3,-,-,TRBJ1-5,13,TGTGCCATCAACCGGGACCTCAATCAGCCCCAGCATTTT,CAINRDLNQPQHF
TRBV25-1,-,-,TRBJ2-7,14,TGTGCCAGCAGTGAATGGGGCAGTACCTACGAGCAGTACTTC,CASSEWGSTYEQYF
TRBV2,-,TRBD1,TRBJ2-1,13,TGTGCCAGCAAGAGACAGGGGATCGATGAGCAGTTCTTC,CASKRQGIDEQFF
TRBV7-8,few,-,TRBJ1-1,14,TGTGCCAGCAGCTCCGGGTGGGCCGGCACTGAAGCTTTCTTT,CASSSGWAGTEAFF
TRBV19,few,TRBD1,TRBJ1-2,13,TGTGCCAGCCAGTTGACAGGGAACTATGGCTACACCTTC,CASQLTGNYGYTF
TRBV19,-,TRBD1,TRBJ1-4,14,TGTGCCAGTAGTATATGGGGACAGGAGCAAAAACTGTTTTTT,CASSIWGQEQKLFF
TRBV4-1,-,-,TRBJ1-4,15,TGCGCCAGCAGCCAAGGTCAGCGGAGCAATGAAAAACTGTTTTTT,CASSQGQRSNEKLFF
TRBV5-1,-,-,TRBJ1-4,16,TGCGCCAGCAGCTTGACAGGGAGTACAACTAATGAAAAACTGTTTTTT,CASSLTGSTTNEKLFF
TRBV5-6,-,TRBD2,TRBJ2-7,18,TGTGCCAGCAGCTTCTACGGGACTAGCGGGAGTCTCTCCTACGAGCAGTACTTC,CASSFYGTSGSLSYEQYF
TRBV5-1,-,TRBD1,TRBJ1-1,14,TGCGCCAGCAGCGGACAGGGGGCGAGTACTGAAGCTTTCTTT,CASSGQGASTEAFF
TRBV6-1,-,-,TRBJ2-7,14,TGTGCCAGCAGCAGCCAGGGGAGGGGCGGCGAGCAGTACTTC,CASSSQGRGGEQYF
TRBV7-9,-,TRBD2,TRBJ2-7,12,TGTGCCGGGCAGCGGGAGGGTTACGAGCAGTACTTC,CAGQREGYEQYF
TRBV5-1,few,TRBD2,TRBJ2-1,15,TGCGCCAGCAGCCATAGCGGGGCGGCGGAGAATGAGCAGTTCTTC,CASSHSGAAENEQFF
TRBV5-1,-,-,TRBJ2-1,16,TGCGCCAGCAGCTTGGCCAAGGGGTTAGTTCGGGATGAGCAGTTCTTC,CASSLAKGLVRDEQFF
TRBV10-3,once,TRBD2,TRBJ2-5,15,TGTGCCATCAGTGAACTAGCGGGAGGTATGGAGACCCAGTACTTC,CAISELAGGMETQYF
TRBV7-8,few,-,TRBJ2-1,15,TGTGCCAGCAGCTCCGGAAGGACACTCTACAATGAGCAGTTCTTC,CASSSGRTLYNEQFF
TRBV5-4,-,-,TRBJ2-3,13,TGTGCCAGCAGGAAGGACGGTACAGATACGCAGTATTTT,CASRKDGTDTQYF
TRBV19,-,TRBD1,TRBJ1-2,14,TGTGCCAGTACCCCACAGGGGGTAGTTTATGGCTACACCTTC,CASTPQGVVYGYTF
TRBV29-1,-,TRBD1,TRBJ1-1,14,TGCAGCGTTGATTCTCAGGGGGTGGGCACTGAAGCTTTCTTT,CSVDSQGVGTEAFF
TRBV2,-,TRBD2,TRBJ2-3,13,TGTGCCAGCAGCCTAGCGGGGACAGATACGCAGTATTTT,CASSLAGTDTQYF
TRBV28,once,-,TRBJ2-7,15,TGTGCCAGCAGTCCTGGGGGGCGGGGGCGTGGCGAGCAGTACTTC,CASSPGGRGRGEQYF
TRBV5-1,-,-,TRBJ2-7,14,TGCGCCAGCGCCCGCCGAGACGGTGCCTACGAGCAGTACTTC,CASARRDGAYEQYF
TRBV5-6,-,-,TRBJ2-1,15,TGTGCCAGCAGCGAGGGACGAATCTCCTACAATGAGCAGTTCTTC,CASSEGRISYNEQFF
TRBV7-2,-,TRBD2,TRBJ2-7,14,TGTGCCAGCAGCTTAGTTGCGGGAGTATACGAGCAGTACTTC,CASSLVAGVYEQYF
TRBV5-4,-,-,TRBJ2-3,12,TGTGCCAGCAGCTTGGCCACAGATACGCAGTATTTT,CASSLATDTQYF
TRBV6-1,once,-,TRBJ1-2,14,TGTGCCAGCAGTGCCCAGGGAGTCGACTATGGCTACACCTTC,CASSAQGVDYGYTF
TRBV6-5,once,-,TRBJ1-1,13,TGTGCCAGCAACGAAGCAGGGAGGACTGAAGCTTTCTTT,CASNEAGRTEAFF
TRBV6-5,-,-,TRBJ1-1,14,TGTGCCAGCAGATCCCCAGGGGCTTACACTGAAGCTTTCTTT,CASRSPGAYTEAFF